The T cell receptor (beta chain) under discussion was sequenced for a study of blood T cell repertoires in COVID-19. Study-level information: Samples of COVID-19 (acute and convalescent) were obtained from the United States, Italy and Spain. In each case, the material was cDNA or gDNA derived from T cells, B-cell-depleted T cells, or PBMCs.

Germline lookup yields CDR1 LNHDA and CDR2 SQIVND (reference sequence). The CDR3 extends over 15 amino acids. The V segment lost 3 bases and the J segment 10 bases; nucleotides outside the gene matches: 6. This clone has only one observation. Those enrolled in Seattle joined during active infection and were followed longitudinally afterward. The authors' processing: Cell counts per sample came from amplifying reference gene primers. Repertoires were generated with immunoSEQ multiplex PCR, while TCRdb's copy carries only in-frame clones and drops some. From that table come the V and J calls and clone size; the DNA was used to work out D and trimming. The sample lists more than 300,000 clones, more than 70% seen once, with about 10% in the top ten.

The rearrangement links TRBV19 to TRBJ1-6; 10 nucleotides align to TRBD1. Sequencing was done on a sample of peripheral blood. This TCR derives from a woman younger than 45 with COVID-19, enrolled during active disease. CDR3 DNA: TGTGCCAGTAGTATCTCCGGGACAGGGGACTCACCCCTCCACTTT. Residues: CASSISGTGDSPLHF.